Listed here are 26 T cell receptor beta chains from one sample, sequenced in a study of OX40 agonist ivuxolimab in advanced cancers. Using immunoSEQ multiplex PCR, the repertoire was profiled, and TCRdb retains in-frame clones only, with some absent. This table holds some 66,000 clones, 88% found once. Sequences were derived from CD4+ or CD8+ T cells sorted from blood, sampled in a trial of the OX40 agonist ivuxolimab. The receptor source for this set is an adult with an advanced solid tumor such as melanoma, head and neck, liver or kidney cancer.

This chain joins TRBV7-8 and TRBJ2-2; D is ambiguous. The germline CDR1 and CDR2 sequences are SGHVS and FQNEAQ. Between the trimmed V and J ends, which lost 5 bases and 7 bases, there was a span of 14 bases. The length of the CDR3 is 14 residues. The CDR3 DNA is TGTGCCAGCAGCCGTGGGGAATATGGCGGGGAGCTGTTTTTT. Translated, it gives CASSRGEYGGELFF.

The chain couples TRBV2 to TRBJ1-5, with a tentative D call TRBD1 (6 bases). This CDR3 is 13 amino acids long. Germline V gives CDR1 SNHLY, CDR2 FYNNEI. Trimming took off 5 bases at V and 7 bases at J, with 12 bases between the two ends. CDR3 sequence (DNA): TGTGCCAGCAGTACAGGGTCGGGACAGCCCCAGCATTTT. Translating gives CASSTGSGQPQHF.

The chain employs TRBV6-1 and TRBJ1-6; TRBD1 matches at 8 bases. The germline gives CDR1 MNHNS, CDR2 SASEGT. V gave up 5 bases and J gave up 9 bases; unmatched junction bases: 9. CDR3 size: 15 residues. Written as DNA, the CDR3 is TGTGCCAGCAGTTCCTTGACAGGGGATCGTTCACCCCTCCACTTT. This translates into CASSSLTGDRSPLHF.

Here the CDR3 reads CASSLEQGVTEAFF. The CDR3 region has the DNA TGCGCCAGCAGCTTGGAACAGGGCGTCACTGAAGCTTTCTTT. This rearrangement joins TRBV5-1 to TRBJ1-1; a weak D match, TRBD1 (6 bases). The germline CDR1 and CDR2 sequences are SGHRS and YFSETQ. The V gene lost 0 bases and the J gene lost 4 bases, with 10 bases spanning the gap. The CDR3 is 14 amino acids.

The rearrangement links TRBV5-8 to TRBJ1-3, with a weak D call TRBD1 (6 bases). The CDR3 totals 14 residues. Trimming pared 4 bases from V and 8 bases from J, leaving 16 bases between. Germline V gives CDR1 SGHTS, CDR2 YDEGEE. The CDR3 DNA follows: TGTGCCAGCAGCAGAACAGGGAGTTGGGACACCATATATTTT. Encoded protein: CASSRTGSWDTIYF.

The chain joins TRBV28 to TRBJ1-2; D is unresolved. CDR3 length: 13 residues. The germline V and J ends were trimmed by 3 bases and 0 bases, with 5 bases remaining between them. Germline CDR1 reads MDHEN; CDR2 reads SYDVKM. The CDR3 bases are TGTGCCAGCAGTTTTTTAGCTAACTATGGCTACACCTTC. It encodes CASSFLANYGYTF.

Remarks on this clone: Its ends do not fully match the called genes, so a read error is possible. CDR3 amino acids: CASRGGSTQPQHF. The CDR3 region has the DNA TGTGCCAGTAGGGGGGGGAGCACTCAGCCCCAGCATTTT. This rearrangement joins TRBV19 to TRBJ1-5; weak D call: TRBD1 (5 bases). Germline CDR1 is LNHDA and CDR2 is SQIVND (reference sequence). CDR3 size: 13 residues.

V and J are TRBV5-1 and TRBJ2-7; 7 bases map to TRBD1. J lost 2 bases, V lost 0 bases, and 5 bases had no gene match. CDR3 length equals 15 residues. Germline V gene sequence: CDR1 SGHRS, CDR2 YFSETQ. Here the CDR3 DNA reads TGCGCCAGCAGCTTGGTTACAGGGGCCACCTACGAGCAGTACTTC. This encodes CASSLVTGATYEQYF.

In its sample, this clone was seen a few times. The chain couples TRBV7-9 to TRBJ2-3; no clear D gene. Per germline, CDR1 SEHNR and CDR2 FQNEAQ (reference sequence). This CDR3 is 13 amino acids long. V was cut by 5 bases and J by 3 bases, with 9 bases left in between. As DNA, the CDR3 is TGTGCCAGCAGCCCCCTACGGACAGATACGCAGTATTTT. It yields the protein CASSPLRTDTQYF.

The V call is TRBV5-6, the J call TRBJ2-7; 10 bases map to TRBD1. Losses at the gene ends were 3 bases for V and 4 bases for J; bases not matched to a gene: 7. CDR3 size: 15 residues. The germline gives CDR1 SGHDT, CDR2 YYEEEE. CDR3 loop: CASSSRDRGFYEQYF. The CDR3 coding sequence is TGTGCCAGCAGCTCCCGGGACAGGGGTTTTTACGAGCAGTACTTC.

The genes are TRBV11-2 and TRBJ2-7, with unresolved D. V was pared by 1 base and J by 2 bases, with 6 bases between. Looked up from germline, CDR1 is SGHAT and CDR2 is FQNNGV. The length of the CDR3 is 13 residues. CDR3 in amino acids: CASSLVTAYEQYF. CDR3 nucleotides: TGTGCCAGCAGCTTAGTCACAGCCTACGAGCAGTACTTC.

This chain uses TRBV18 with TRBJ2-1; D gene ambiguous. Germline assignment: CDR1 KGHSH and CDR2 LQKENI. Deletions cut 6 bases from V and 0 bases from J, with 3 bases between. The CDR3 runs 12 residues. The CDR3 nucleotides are TGTGCCAGCTCCCTCTCCTACAATGAGCAGTTCTTC. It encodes CASSLSYNEQFF. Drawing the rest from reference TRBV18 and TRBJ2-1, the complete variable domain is NAGVMQNPRHLVRRRGQEARLRCSPMKGHSHVYWYRQLPEEGLKFMVYLQKENIIDESGMPKERFSAEFPKEGPSILRIQQVVRGDSAAYFCASSLSYNEQFFGPGTRLTVL.

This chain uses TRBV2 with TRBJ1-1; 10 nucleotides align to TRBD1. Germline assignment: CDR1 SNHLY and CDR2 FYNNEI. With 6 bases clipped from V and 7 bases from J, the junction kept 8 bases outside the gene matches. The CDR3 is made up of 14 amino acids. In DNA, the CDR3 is TGTGCCAGCAGGGTAAGACAGGGGGCTGATGAAGCTTTCTTT. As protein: CASRVRQGADEAFF.

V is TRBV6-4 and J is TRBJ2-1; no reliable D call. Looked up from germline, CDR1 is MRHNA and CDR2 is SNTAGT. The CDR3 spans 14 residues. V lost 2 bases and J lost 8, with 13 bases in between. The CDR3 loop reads CASSDAWSGDEQFF. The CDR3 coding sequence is TGTGCCAGCAGTGACGCCTGGAGTGGAGATGAGCAGTTCTTC.

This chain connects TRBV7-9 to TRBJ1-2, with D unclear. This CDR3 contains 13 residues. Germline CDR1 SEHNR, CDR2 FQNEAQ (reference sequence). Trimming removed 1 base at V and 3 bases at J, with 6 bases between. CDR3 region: CASSLGWDYGYTF. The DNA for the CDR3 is TGTGCCAGCAGCTTAGGTTGGGACTATGGCTACACCTTC.

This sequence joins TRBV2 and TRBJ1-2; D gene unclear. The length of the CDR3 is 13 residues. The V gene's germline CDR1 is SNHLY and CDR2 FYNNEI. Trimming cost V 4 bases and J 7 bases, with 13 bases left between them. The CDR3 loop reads CASSGLRDAGYTF. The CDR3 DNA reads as TGTGCCAGCAGTGGTCTTAGGGATGCTGGCTACACCTTC. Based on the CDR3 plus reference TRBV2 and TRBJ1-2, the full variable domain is EPEVTQTPSHQVTQMGQEVILRCVPISNHLYFYWYRQILGQKVEFLVSFYNNEISEKSEIFDDQFSVERPDGSNFTLKIRSTKLEDSAMYFCASSGLRDAGYTFGSGTRLTVV.

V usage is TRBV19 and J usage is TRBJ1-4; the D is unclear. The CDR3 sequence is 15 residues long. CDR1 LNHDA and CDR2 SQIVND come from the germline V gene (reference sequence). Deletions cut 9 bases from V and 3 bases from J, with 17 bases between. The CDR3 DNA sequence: TGTGCCAGCACTAATGGGGATTCGGCTAATGAAAAACTGTTTTTT. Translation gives CASTNGDSANEKLFF.

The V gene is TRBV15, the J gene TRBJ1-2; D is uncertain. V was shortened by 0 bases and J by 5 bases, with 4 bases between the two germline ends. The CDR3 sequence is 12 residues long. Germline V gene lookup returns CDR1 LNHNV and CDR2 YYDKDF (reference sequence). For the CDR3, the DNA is TGTGCCACCAGCAGAGAAGCGTATGGCTACACCTTC. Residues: CATSREAYGYTF.

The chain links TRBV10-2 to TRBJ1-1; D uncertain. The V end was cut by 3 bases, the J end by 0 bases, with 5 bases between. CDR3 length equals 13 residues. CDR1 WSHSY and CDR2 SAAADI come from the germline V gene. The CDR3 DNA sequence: TGCGCCAGCAGTGAAATCCTGAACACTGAAGCTTTCTTT. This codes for CASSEILNTEAFF.

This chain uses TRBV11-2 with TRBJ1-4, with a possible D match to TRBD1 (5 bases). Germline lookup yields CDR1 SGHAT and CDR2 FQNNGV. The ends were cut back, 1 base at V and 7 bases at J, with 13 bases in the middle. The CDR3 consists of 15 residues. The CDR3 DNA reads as TGTGCCAGCAGCTTAGGTCAGGGTTTAGGTGAAAAACTGTTTTTT. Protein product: CASSLGQGLGEKLFF.

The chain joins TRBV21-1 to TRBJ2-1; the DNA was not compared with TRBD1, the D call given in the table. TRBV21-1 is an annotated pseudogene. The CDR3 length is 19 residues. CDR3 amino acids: CASSKGGGRQGDRYNEQFF. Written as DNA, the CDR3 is TGTGCCAGCAGCAAAGGGGGCGGAAGACAGGGCGATAGATACAATGAGCAGTTCTTC.

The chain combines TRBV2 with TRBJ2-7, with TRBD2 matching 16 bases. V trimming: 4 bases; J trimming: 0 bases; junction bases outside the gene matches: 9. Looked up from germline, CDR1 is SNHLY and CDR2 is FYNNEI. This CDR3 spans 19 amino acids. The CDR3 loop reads CASSVEGLAGGPSSYEQYF. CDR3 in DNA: TGTGCCAGCAGTGTCGAGGGACTAGCGGGGGGGCCTTCCTCCTACGAGCAGTACTTC.

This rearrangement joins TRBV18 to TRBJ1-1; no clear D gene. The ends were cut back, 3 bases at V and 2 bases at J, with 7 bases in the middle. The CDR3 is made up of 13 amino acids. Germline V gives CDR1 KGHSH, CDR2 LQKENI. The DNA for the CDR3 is TGTGCCAGCTCACCGTCGGCAAACACTGAAGCTTTCTTT. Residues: CASSPSANTEAFF.

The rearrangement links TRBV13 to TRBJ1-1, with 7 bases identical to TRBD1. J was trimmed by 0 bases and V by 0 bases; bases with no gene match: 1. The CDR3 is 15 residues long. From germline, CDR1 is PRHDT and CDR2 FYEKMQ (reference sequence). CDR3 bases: TGTGCCAGCAGCTTAGGCGACAGGGTGAACACTGAAGCTTTCTTT. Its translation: CASSLGDRVNTEAFF.

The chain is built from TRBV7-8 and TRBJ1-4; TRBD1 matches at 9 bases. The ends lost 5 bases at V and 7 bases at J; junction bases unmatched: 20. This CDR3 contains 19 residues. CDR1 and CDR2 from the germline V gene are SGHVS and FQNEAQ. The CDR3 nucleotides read TGTGCCAGCAGCACTATTCCGGGACAGGGAACCTCGTTTTCTGAAAAACTGTTTTTT. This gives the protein CASSTIPGQGTSFSEKLFF.

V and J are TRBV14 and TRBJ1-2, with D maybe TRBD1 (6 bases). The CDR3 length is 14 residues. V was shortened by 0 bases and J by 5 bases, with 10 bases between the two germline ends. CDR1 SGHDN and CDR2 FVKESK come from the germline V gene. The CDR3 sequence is CASSQDDRSYGYTF. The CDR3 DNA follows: TGTGCCAGCAGCCAAGACGACAGGTCTTATGGCTACACCTTC.